The 25 T cell receptor beta chains given below trace back to one sample, sequenced in a study of beta chain features in type 1 diabetes. Reverse transcribing all isolated RNA meant expressed TCRB transcripts were sequenced. Using immunoSEQ multiplex PCR, the repertoire was profiled, and TCRdb retains in-frame clones only, with some absent. The table includes about 47,000 clones, roughly 47% detected once. Their target antigens are unknown. Whole-study findings and limits: Patients with Type 1 diabetes showed moderately but significantly shorter TCRB CDR3s in all four CD4+ subsets.

The source material was stem cell memory CD4+ T cells from blood. Every receptor here comes from a man aged 30 to 45 with type 1 diabetes.

V and J are TRBV14 and TRBJ2-1, with TRBD2 matching 11 bases. Trimming at V came to 2 bases and at J to 4 bases, leaving 1 base not matched to a gene. CDR1 SGHDN and CDR2 FVKESK come from the germline V gene. This CDR3 spans 15 amino acids. CDR3 region: CASSQLAGGYNEQFF. The DNA of the CDR3 is TGTGCCAGCAGCCAACTAGCGGGAGGATACAATGAGCAGTTCTTC.

This clone was picked up a small number of times. This chain uses TRBV28 with TRBJ2-2, with TRBD1 matching 12 bases. Germline V gene lookup returns CDR1 MDHEN and CDR2 SYDVKM. V lost 6 bases and J lost 7; bases outside the gene matches: 6. CDR3 size: 15 residues. CDR3 residues: CASRTGTGGIGELFF. As DNA, the CDR3 is TGTGCCAGCAGGACCGGGACAGGGGGCATCGGGGAGCTGTTTTTT. Based on the CDR3 plus reference TRBV28 and TRBJ2-2, the full variable domain is DVKVTQSSRYLVKRTGEKVFLECVQDMDHENMFWYRQDPGLGLRLIYFSYDVKMKEKGDIPEGYSVSREKKERFSLILESASTNQTSMYLCASRTGTGGIGELFFGEGSRLTVL.

This rearrangement joins TRBV2 to TRBJ1-5, with TRBD1 as a possible D gene (5 bases). Germline-derived CDR1 and CDR2 are SNHLY and FYNNEI. This CDR3 is 12 amino acids long. Trimming left V 8 bases short and J 5 bases short, with 10 bases between. In DNA, the CDR3 is TGTGCCAGCTCAGGGTTGTATCAGCCCCAGCATTTT. Amino acids: CASSGLYQPQHF. The full variable domain, with the rest looked up from reference TRBV2 and TRBJ1-5, is EPEVTQTPSHQVTQMGQEVILRCVPISNHLYFYWYRQILGQKVEFLVSFYNNEISEKSEIFDDQFSVERPDGSNFTLKIRSTKLEDSAMYFCASSGLYQPQHFGDGTRLSIL.

The J gene is TRBJ2-7, the V gene TRBV10-3; the D gene is possibly TRBD2 (6 bases). CDR3 length: 11 amino acids. The V end lost 10 bases, the J end lost 6 bases, and 13 bases lay between the germline ends. Germline CDR1 ENHRY, CDR2 SYGVKD. Here the CDR3 reads CATSGGAEQYF. CDR3 sequence (DNA): TGTGCCACCTCCGGGGGAGCCGAGCAGTACTTC.

This clone was observed a handful of times. The rearrangement links TRBV11-2 to TRBJ1-1; a possible D gene is TRBD1 (5 bases). Trimming shortened V by 2 bases and J by 4 bases, and 8 bases separated the two germline ends. The CDR3 runs 13 residues. Germline CDR1 is SGHAT and CDR2 is FQNNGV. CDR3 protein: CASSLQGSTEAFF. CDR3 bases: TGTGCCAGCAGCTTACAGGGAAGCACTGAAGCTTTCTTT.

This clone was observed a handful of times. The chain couples TRBV4-1 to TRBJ2-1; 8 bases align to TRBD2. Germline V gene sequence: CDR1 MGHRA, CDR2 YSYEKL. The CDR3 loop spans 16 amino acids. Losses at the gene ends were 4 bases for V and 4 bases for J; bases not matched to a gene: 9. The CDR3 is CASSLSGGRTYNEQFF. DNA of the CDR3: TGCGCCAGCAGCCTTAGCGGCGGGAGGACGTACAATGAGCAGTTCTTC.

V gene TRBV21-1 combines with J gene TRBJ2-7; the table names TRBD2, a call not compared with the DNA. TRBV21-1 counts as a pseudogene. CDR3 length: 15 amino acids. CDR3 sequence (DNA): TGTGCCAGCAGCACTCAACGTCGGACTATCTACGAGCAGTACTTC. Protein product: CASSTQRRTIYEQYF.

The chain joins TRBV6-1 to TRBJ2-7, with 7 bases lining up with TRBD2. V was pared by 6 bases and J by 6 bases, with 8 bases of the junction left unmatched. Germline CDR1 and CDR2: MNHNS and SASEGT. The CDR3 extends over 13 amino acids. CDR3 loop: CASRGGRLGEQYF. The DNA for the CDR3 is TGTGCCAGCAGGGGGGGGAGGTTAGGCGAGCAGTACTTC.

The V and J genes are TRBV7-9 and TRBJ2-5; 7 nucleotides match TRBD2. Germline V gene sequence: CDR1 SEHNR, CDR2 FQNEAQ (reference sequence). J lost 3 bases, V lost 5 bases, and 6 bases had no gene match. The length of the CDR3 is 14 residues. CDR3 bases: TGTGCCAGCAGCCAAGGACTAGGGGAAGAGACCCAGTACTTC. Protein: CASSQGLGEETQYF.

This chain links TRBV6-1 with TRBJ1-2; the match to TRBD1 covers 10 bases. The CDR3 extends over 17 amino acids. V dropped 3 bases and J dropped 0; count of bases not matched to a gene: 7. CDR1 and CDR2 from the germline V gene are MNHNS and SASEGT. The CDR3 reads CASSEDRGKFTNYGYTF. CDR3 nucleotides: TGTGCCAGCAGTGAGGACAGGGGGAAATTTACTAACTATGGCTACACCTTC.

The V and J genes are TRBV18 and TRBJ2-7; 9 nucleotides match TRBD1. This CDR3 is 15 amino acids long. The V gene's germline CDR1 is KGHSH and CDR2 LQKENI. The ends lost 5 bases at V and 4 bases at J; junction bases unmatched: 9. CDR3 protein: CASSSAGTGSYEQYF. The DNA of the CDR3 is TGTGCCAGCTCAAGCGCCGGGACAGGGAGTTACGAGCAGTACTTC.

The chain recombines TRBV25-1 with TRBJ2-3; the D is unclear. V was pared by 11 bases and J by 4 bases, with 10 bases between. This CDR3 has 11 residues. Per the germline V gene, CDR1 is MGHDK and CDR2 is SYGVNS. DNA for the CDR3: TGTGCCGTGAGGTCGGCAGATACGCAGTATTTT. Protein: CAVRSADTQYF.

The V and J genes are TRBV20-1 and TRBJ1-1; a weak D match, TRBD1 (5 bases). Germline values: CDR1 DFQATT, CDR2 SNEGSKA (reference sequence). CDR3 size: 11 residues. V was pared by 4 bases and J by 3 bases, with 6 bases between. The CDR3 nucleotides read TGCAGTGCTAAAGGGGACACTGAAGCTTTCTTT. As protein: CSAKGDTEAFF.

This sequence joins TRBV6-6 and TRBJ2-2; D is unclear. Trimming removed 0 bases at V and 9 bases at J, with 5 bases between. Germline values: CDR1 MNHNY, CDR2 SVGAGI (reference sequence). The CDR3 consists of 12 residues. CDR3 coding DNA: TGTGCCAGCAGTTACTCGAGCAGGGAGCTGTTTTTT. Translation: CASSYSSRELFF.

The V gene is TRBV5-4, the J gene TRBJ2-7; the D is unclear. Germline CDR1 and CDR2: SGHNT and YYREEE (reference sequence). Trimming pared 0 bases from V and 2 bases from J, leaving 6 bases between. The length of the CDR3 is 13 residues. This CDR3 is CASSLGAPYEQYF. Written as DNA, the CDR3 is TGTGCCAGCAGCTTGGGAGCCCCCTACGAGCAGTACTTC.

The gene calls are TRBV7-3 and TRBJ2-2; TRBD1 matches 7 bases. This CDR3 spans 16 amino acids. The junction had 9 bases not matched to a gene; V was cut back by 2 bases and J by 6 bases. The germline CDR1 and CDR2 sequences are SGHTA and FQGTGA. The CDR3 region has the DNA TGTGCCAGCAGCTTACAACAGGGGTCTTCGGCCGGGGAGCTGTTTTTT. Translating it yields CASSLQQGSSAGELFF.

The V call is TRBV5-1, the J call TRBJ2-1; D remains unclear. The CDR3 consists of 15 residues. Per germline, CDR1 SGHRS and CDR2 YFSETQ. V was cut by 0 bases and J by 0 bases, with 7 bases left in between. In DNA, the CDR3 is TGCGCCAGCAGCTTGGCCGAGAGCTCCTACAATGAGCAGTTCTTC. It yields the protein CASSLAESSYNEQFF. Based on the CDR3 plus reference TRBV5-1 and TRBJ2-1, the full variable domain is KAGVTQTPRYLIKTRGQQVTLSCSPISGHRSVSWYQQTPGQGLQFLFEYFSETQRNKGNFPGRFSGRQFSNSRSEMNVSTLELGDSALYLCASSLAESSYNEQFFGPGTRLTVL.

This clone showed up just a few times. This chain connects TRBV7-2 to TRBJ2-7, with TRBD1 matching over 8 bases. CDR1 is SGHTA, CDR2 FQGNSA, per germline. The CDR3 runs to 14 residues. V lost 3 bases, J lost 5 bases, and 6 bases stayed unmatched. As DNA, the CDR3 is TGTGCCAGCAGCTTCCAATGGACAGGGAACGAGCAGTACTTC. Translating it yields CASSFQWTGNEQYF. Supplemented by reference TRBV7-2 and TRBJ2-7, the full variable domain reads GAGVSQSPSNKVTEKGKDVELRCDPISGHTALYWYRQSLGQGLEFLIYFQGNSAPDKSGLPSDRFSAERTGGSVSTLTIQRTQQEDSAVYLCASSFQWTGNEQYFGPGTRLTVT.

The rearrangement joins TRBV5-1 to TRBJ2-3, with 9 bases lining up with TRBD2. This CDR3 is built from 15 residues. J was trimmed by 4 bases and V by 2 bases; bases with no gene match: 5. Germline loops: CDR1 SGHRS, CDR2 YFSETQ. The CDR3 sequence: CASSLGLAQADTQYF. CDR3 sequence (DNA): TGCGCCAGCAGCTTAGGACTAGCGCAGGCAGATACGCAGTATTTT.

V and J are TRBV5-1 and TRBJ1-6, with a tentative D call TRBD1 (5 bases). This CDR3 is 14 amino acids long. Germline CDR1 is SGHRS and CDR2 is YFSETQ. Trimming shortened V by 0 bases and J by 7 bases, and 8 bases separated the two germline ends. CDR3 sequence: CASSLEGENSPLHF. Written as DNA, the CDR3 is TGCGCCAGCAGCTTGGAAGGGGAAAATTCACCCCTCCACTTT.

The chain combines TRBV18 with TRBJ1-1; the match to TRBD1 covers 7 bases. CDR3 length: 14 residues. V lost 3 bases, J lost 1 base, and 2 bases stayed unmatched. Germline V gene sequence: CDR1 KGHSH, CDR2 LQKENI. The CDR3 DNA is TGTGCCAGCTCACCTCAGGGGGGGAACACTGAAGCTTTCTTT. Amino acids: CASSPQGGNTEAFF.

The chain carries TRBV7-2 and TRBJ1-1; weak D call: TRBD1 (5 bases). With 1 base removed from V and 5 bases from J, the gap between germline ends came to 11 bases. There are 14 residues in the CDR3. CDR1 is SGHTA and CDR2 is FQGNSA in the germline V gene. As DNA, the CDR3 is TGTGCCAGCAGCTTAGGTGAGAAGGGGACTGAAGCTTTCTTT. Translating it yields CASSLGEKGTEAFF.

This chain connects TRBV5-1 to TRBJ2-5; TRBD1 is a possible D gene (6 bases). The ends were cut back, 0 bases at V and 5 bases at J, with 11 bases in the middle. The V gene's germline CDR1 is SGHRS and CDR2 YFSETQ. This CDR3 spans 14 amino acids. CDR3 nucleotides: TGCGCCAGCAGCTTGGGGGGGCTTCGTGAGACCCAGTACTTC. Translated, it gives CASSLGGLRETQYF.

The chain joins TRBV29-1 to TRBJ2-7, with 9 bases aligning to TRBD1. This CDR3 comprises 14 residues. CDR1 and CDR2 from the germline V gene are SQVTM and ANQGSEA. The V and J ends lost 5 bases and 4 bases, in that order; junction bases with no gene match: 9. CDR3 sequence: CSVRPGTGSYEQYF. Here the CDR3 DNA reads TGCAGCGTTCGACCCGGGACAGGGTCGTACGAGCAGTACTTC.

This clone was counted a few times. J is TRBJ2-3 and V is TRBV28; 8 bases map to TRBD2. The V and J ends lost 6 bases and 2 bases, in that order; junction bases with no gene match: 10. From germline, CDR1 is MDHEN and CDR2 SYDVKM. The CDR3 contains 16 residues. This chain's CDR3 is CASSLGLAGLTDTQYF. CDR3 sequence (DNA): TGTGCCAGCAGCTTGGGGTTAGCGGGGCTCACAGATACGCAGTATTTT.